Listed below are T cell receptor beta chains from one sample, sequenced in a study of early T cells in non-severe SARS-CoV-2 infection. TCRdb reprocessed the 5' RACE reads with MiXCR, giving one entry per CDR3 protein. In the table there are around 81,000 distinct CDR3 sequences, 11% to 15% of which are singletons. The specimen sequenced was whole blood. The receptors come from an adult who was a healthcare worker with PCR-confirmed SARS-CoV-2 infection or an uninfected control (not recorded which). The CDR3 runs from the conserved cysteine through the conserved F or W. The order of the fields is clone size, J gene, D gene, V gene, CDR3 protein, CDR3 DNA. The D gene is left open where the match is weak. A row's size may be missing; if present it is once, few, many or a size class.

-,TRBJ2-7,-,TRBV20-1,CSARDRPRDPMYEQYF,TGCAGTGCTAGAGACCGCCCACGGGATCCCATGTACGAGCAGTACTTC
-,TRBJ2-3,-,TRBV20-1,CSARVSRGASDTQYF,TGCAGTGCTAGAGTCTCCAGGGGCGCTTCAGATACGCAGTATTTT
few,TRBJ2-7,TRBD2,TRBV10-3,CAISESKAGLYEQYF,TGTGCCATCAGTGAGTCGAAAGCGGGGTTATACGAGCAGTACTTC
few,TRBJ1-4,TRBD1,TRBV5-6,CASSPRGREEKLFF,TGTGCCAGCAGCCCCAGGGGGCGCGAAGAAAAACTGTTTTTT
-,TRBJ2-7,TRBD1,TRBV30,CAWRGTGFFEQYF,TGTGCCTGGAGGGGGACAGGGTTTTTCGAGCAGTACTTC
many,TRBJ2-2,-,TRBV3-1,CASSQEYRATGELFF,TGTGCCAGCAGCCAAGAGTATAGGGCTACCGGGGAGCTGTTTTTT
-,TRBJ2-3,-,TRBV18,CASSPWDTQYF,TGTGCCAGCTCACCCTGGGATACGCAGTATTTT
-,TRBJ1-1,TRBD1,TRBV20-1,CSARDPQQGARTEAFF,TGCAGTGCTAGAGATCCCCAACAGGGGGCCAGGACTGAAGCTTTCTTT
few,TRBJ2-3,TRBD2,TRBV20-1,CSARSSGEGTDTQYF,TGCAGTGCTAGATCTAGCGGAGAGGGCACAGATACGCAGTATTTT
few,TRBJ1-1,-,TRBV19,CASSTPPTEAFF,TGTGCCAGCTCCACCCCTCCCACTGAAGCTTTCTTT
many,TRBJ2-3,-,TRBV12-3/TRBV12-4,CASSPTGNTQYF,TGTGCCAGCAGTCCCACCGGAAATACGCAGTATTTT
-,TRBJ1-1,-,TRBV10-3,CAISGGHPEAFF,TGTGCCATCAGTGGGGGACACCCTGAAGCTTTCTTT
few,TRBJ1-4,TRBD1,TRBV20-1,CSARGQGGEKLFF,TGCAGTGCTAGAGGACAGGGAGGTGAAAAACTGTTTTTT
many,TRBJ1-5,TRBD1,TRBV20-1,CSARPSTGSNQPQHF,TGCAGTGCTAGACCCTCGACAGGGAGCAATCAGCCCCAGCATTTT
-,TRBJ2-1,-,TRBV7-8,CASSWGPYNEQFF,TGTGCCAGCAGCTGGGGACCCTACAATGAGCAGTTCTTC
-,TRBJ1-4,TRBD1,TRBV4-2,CASSLPPGQDNEKLFF,TGTGCCAGCAGTCTTCCACCGGGACAGGATAATGAAAAACTGTTTTTT
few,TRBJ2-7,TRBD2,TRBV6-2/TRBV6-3,CASSKKGKAGPSSSSYEQYF,TGTGCCAGCAGCAAAAAGGGGAAAGCGGGGCCTTCCTCGAGCTCCTACGAGCAGTACTTC
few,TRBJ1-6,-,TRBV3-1,CASSQGLAPNSPLHF,TGTGCCAGCAGCCAAGGATTGGCACCGAATTCACCCCTCCACTTT
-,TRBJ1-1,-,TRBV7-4,CASSHRDRSTEAFF,TGTGCCAGCAGCCACAGGGATAGGAGCACTGAAGCTTTCTTT
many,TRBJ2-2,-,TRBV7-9,CASSLGANTGELFF,TGTGCCAGCAGCTTGGGCGCGAACACCGGGGAGCTGTTTTTT
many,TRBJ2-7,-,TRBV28,CASSPASVREQYF,TGTGCCAGCAGTCCGGCTAGCGTCCGCGAGCAGTACTTC
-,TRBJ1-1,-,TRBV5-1,CASSFCQGGDCEAFF,TGCGCCAGCAGCTTCTGTCAGGGAGGCGACTGCGAAGCTTTCTTT
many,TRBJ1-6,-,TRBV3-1,CASSQDPQGASPLHF,TGTGCCAGCAGCCAAGATCCCCAGGGCGCTTCACCCCTCCACTTT
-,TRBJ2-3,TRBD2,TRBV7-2,CASSFLAGGDTQYF,TGTGCCAGCAGCTTTTTAGCGGGGGGGGATACGCAGTATTTT
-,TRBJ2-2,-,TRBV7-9,CASRIGGNTGELFF,TGTGCCAGCAGAATAGGAGGAAACACCGGGGAGCTGTTTTTT
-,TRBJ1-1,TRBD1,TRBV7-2,CASRAGGTEAFF,TGTGCCAGCAGGGCAGGGGGCACTGAAGCTTTCTTT
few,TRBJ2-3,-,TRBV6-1,CASSEASRGNTQYF,TGTGCCAGCAGTGAAGCGAGTCGGGGGAATACGCAGTATTTT